Presented here are 11 T cell receptor beta chains from one specimen sequenced in a study of CD8 T cells in ankylosing spondylitis. Study-level findings and limits: A motif in TCR beta, a set of roughly eight highly homologous variants, appeared characteristic of ankylosing spondylitis blood.

Via MiXCR, TCRdb re-called the 5' RACE reads, giving one row per CDR3 protein. The table records about 500,000 distinct CDR3 sequences, roughly 5% of them present only once. Their cognate antigens are unknown. Sequencing used blood, either unsorted or a sorted T cell fraction (not recorded which). These receptor sequences come from a male donor with ankylosing spondylitis.

This clonotype was observed at least ten times. The genes are TRBV7-9 and TRBJ1-2, with D hard to call. CDR1 is SEHNR and CDR2 is FQNEAQ in the germline V gene (reference sequence). V was cut by 5 bases and J by 0 bases, with 4 bases left in between. The CDR3 is 12 amino acids. CDR3 amino acids: CASSVSNYGYTF. Here the CDR3 DNA reads TGTGCCAGCAGCGTATCTAACTATGGCTACACCTTC.

In this sample, this clonotype turned up many times. V usage is TRBV3-1 and J usage is TRBJ2-2; D may be TRBD1 (6 bases). Germline V lookup: CDR1 LGHDT, CDR2 YNNKEL (reference sequence). V was trimmed by 0 bases and J by 6 bases, leaving 17 bases between them. The CDR3 is 17 amino acids. The CDR3 reads CASSQDLTAGEAGELFF. In DNA form, the CDR3 reads TGTGCCAGCAGCCAAGATCTCACGGCAGGGGAAGCCGGGGAGCTGTTTTTT.

This clonotype occurred many times. This rearrangement joins TRBV7-2 to TRBJ1-2, with D uncertain. V was cut by 0 bases and J by 2 bases, with 10 bases left in between. Germline CDR1 reads SGHTA; CDR2 reads FQGNSA. The CDR3 has 15 residues. CDR3 amino acids: CASSLARNNNYGYTF. In DNA form, the CDR3 reads TGTGCCAGCAGCTTAGCGCGTAACAACAACTATGGCTACACCTTC.

This clonotype turned up a few times. The gene calls are TRBV20-1 and TRBJ1-6; 8 positions match TRBD1. Germline V gene sequence: CDR1 DFQATT, CDR2 SNEGSKA (reference sequence). The CDR3 extends over 13 amino acids. The trim removed 4 bases at V and 7 bases at J, leaving 3 bases unmatched. The DNA for the CDR3 is TGCAGTGCTACTCGACAGGGGAATTCACCCCTCCACTTT. Translating it yields CSATRQGNSPLHF.

This clonotype turned up a few times. This chain uses TRBV15 with TRBJ2-1; a possible D gene is TRBD1 (5 bases). Trimming took off 5 bases at V and 2 bases at J, with 13 bases between the two ends. Germline V lookup: CDR1 LNHNV, CDR2 YYDKDF (reference sequence). The CDR3 has 15 amino acids. The DNA of the CDR3 is TGTGCCACCAGCGTATACAGGAGAACCTACAATGAGCAGTTCTTC. It yields the protein CATSVYRRTYNEQFF.

This clonotype was observed at least ten times. This rearrangement joins TRBV13 to TRBJ2-3; TRBD2 might be the D (6 bases). The V end lost 5 bases, the J end lost 1 base, and 13 bases lay between the germline ends. The CDR3 is made up of 15 amino acids. CDR1 is PRHDT, CDR2 FYEKMQ, per germline (reference sequence). The CDR3 DNA follows: TGTGCCAGCAGCCTCCGGGACTGGCGCACAGATACGCAGTATTTT. This sequence encodes CASSLRDWRTDTQYF.

This clonotype has ten or more counts. V is TRBV2 and J is TRBJ2-7, with TRBD2 identical over 7 bases. The ends lost 4 bases at V and 2 bases at J; junction bases unmatched: 11. The length of the CDR3 is 16 residues. In germline, CDR1 is SNHLY, CDR2 FYNNEI. The chain's CDR3 is CASSVLASGRPYEQYF. DNA for the CDR3: TGTGCCAGCAGTGTGCTGGCTAGCGGAAGACCCTACGAGCAGTACTTC.

This clonotype was detected many times. The genes are TRBV7-6 and TRBJ1-2; D ambiguous. V was clipped by 3 bases and J by 7 bases, with 12 bases between them. Germline V gives CDR1 SGHVS, CDR2 FNYEAQ. The CDR3 consists of 13 residues. CDR3 coding DNA: TGTGCCAGCAGCTTCTCCCCAGCAGGTGGCTACACCTTC. This sequence encodes CASSFSPAGGYTF.

Ten or more counts support this clonotype. The chain has TRBV6-2 or TRBV6-3 and TRBJ2-1; 11 bases are shared with TRBD1. This CDR3 has 21 amino acids. CDR1 MNHEY and CDR2 SVGEGT come from the germline V gene. With V trimmed by 0 bases and J by 4 bases, 17 bases remained unmatched. The CDR3 loop reads CASSYSSTGTGGLGFYNEQFF. The CDR3 DNA reads as TGTGCCAGCAGTTACTCGAGCACCGGGACAGGGGGGCTGGGGTTTTACAATGAGCAGTTCTTC.

At least ten counts were recorded for this clonotype. The V gene is TRBV29-1, the J gene TRBJ1-2; 12 positions agree with TRBD1. The germline CDR1 and CDR2 sequences are SQVTM and ANQGSEA. This CDR3 is 13 amino acids long. The V gene end was trimmed by 6 bases and the J gene end by 5 bases; junction bases not matched to a gene: 4. CDR3 in DNA: TGCAGCGTCGGGACAGGGGGCATATATGGCTACACCTTC. This sequence encodes CSVGTGGIYGYTF.

This clonotype was counted at least ten times. This chain uses TRBV4-3 with TRBJ2-1, with 8 bases matching TRBD1. The CDR3 runs 19 residues. The J segment lost 2 bases and the V segment lost 6 bases, leaving 18 bases of the junction unmatched. Germline CDR1 reads LGHNA; CDR2 reads YSLEER. Written as DNA, the CDR3 is TGCGCCAGCAGTCCATTAACCACCGACAGGGGAAGACCCTACAATGAGCAGTTCTTC. Its translation is CASSPLTTDRGRPYNEQFF.